These 5 T cell receptor beta chains were all obtained from the same sample, sequenced in a study of CD8+ T cells in alopecia areata. As the sequencing template, cDNA was produced by extracting RNA and reverse transcribing it. Assay used: immunoSEQ multiplex PCR; TCRdb lists only in-frame clones, some missing. Here the sample spans hundreds of thousands of clones, approximately 60% being singletons. Treatment indicated: oral pan-JAK inhibitor, 5-10 mg twice daily. Sample: CD4+ T cells sorted from blood, taken at week 52, from a patient treated with tofacitinib. The receptors derive from a human donor with alopecia areata.

This clone was counted a single time. The chain uses TRBV15 and TRBJ2-5; 15 positions agree with TRBD2. CDR1 and CDR2 from the germline V gene are LNHNV and YYDKDF (reference sequence). The trim removed 3 bases at V and 5 bases at J, leaving 4 bases unmatched. There are 16 residues in the CDR3. CDR3 residues: CATSSGTSGGSETQYF. The CDR3 DNA reads TGTGCCACCAGCAGCGGGACTAGCGGGGGGTCGGAGACCCAGTACTTC.

This clone was seen only once. The chain combines TRBV5-6 with TRBJ2-5; D unresolved. CDR1 is SGHDT and CDR2 is YYEEEE in the germline V gene. V lost 3 bases and J 5 bases, leaving 11 bases between the germline ends. The CDR3 has 13 residues. The CDR3 sequence is CASSSRVGETQYF. CDR3 nucleotide sequence: TGTGCCAGCAGCTCCCGGGTCGGGGAGACCCAGTACTTC.

This clone was found a few times. The rearrangement links TRBV5-6 to TRBJ1-2; weak D call: TRBD1 (5 bases). This CDR3 is 16 amino acids long. Germline-derived CDR1 and CDR2 are SGHDT and YYEEEE. The V and J ends lost 0 bases and 5 bases respectively, with 17 bases between them. CDR3 loop: CASSLEIGRVGYGYTF. The CDR3 coding sequence is TGTGCCAGCAGCTTGGAAATCGGCAGGGTGGGTTATGGCTACACCTTC.

The chain has TRBV18 and TRBJ1-1; unclear D gene. The germline CDR1 and CDR2 sequences are KGHSH and LQKENI. Trimming stripped 2 bases from V and 3 bases from J, with 10 bases between. CDR3 size: 14 residues. CDR3: CASSPDEWDTEAFF. CDR3 nucleotides: TGTGCCAGCTCACCAGACGAGTGGGACACTGAAGCTTTCTTT.

The chain combines TRBV7-8 with TRBJ2-5; D could derive from TRBD1 or TRBD2 (5 bases each). Looked up from germline, CDR1 is SGHVS and CDR2 is FQNEAQ. The V end was cut by 1 base, the J end by 7 bases, with 7 bases between. This CDR3 has 12 residues. For the CDR3, the DNA is TGTGCCAGCAGCTTAGTTGGGGGGACCCAGTACTTC. This gives the protein CASSLVGGTQYF.